The rows below give T cell receptor beta chains drawn from one sample of a study of Ad26.COV2.S vaccination and SARS-CoV-2 variants. Profiling relied on immunoSEQ multiplex PCR, and the TCRdb table lists in-frame clones only, not all of them. The sample holds around 310,000 clones, roughly 88% seen once. The sample here was peripheral blood, taken in a trial of Ad26.COV2.S vaccine versus placebo. The source of these receptors is a person aged 18 to 65 who received the Ad26.COV2.S COVID-19 vaccine or a placebo. CDR3s include the opening cysteine and the closing phenylalanine or tryptophan. A D gene is named only where the DNA matches it firmly. Clone sizes are given selectively: once, few, many, or a class where the clone is expanded.

len	v_gene	abundance	j_gene	d_gene	CDR3aa	CDR3nt
15	TRBV6-6	once	TRBJ1-4	NA	CASILNRVEGEKLFF	TGTGCCAGCATTCTTAACAGGGTCGAGGGTGAAAAACTGTTTTTT
17	TRBV18	once	TRBJ1-1	NA	CASSPLPGTGDDTEAFF	TGTGCCAGCTCACCTCTGCCAGGGACCGGAGACGACACTGAAGCTTTCTTT
15	TRBV5-1	NA	TRBJ2-7	TRBD1	CASSSGQGSSYEQYF	TGCGCCAGCAGCAGTGGACAGGGGAGCTCCTACGAGCAGTACTTC
12	TRBV12-3/TRBV12-4	NA	TRBJ1-5	NA	CASSPVSTPQHF	TGTGCCAGCAGTCCAGTTTCTACGCCCCAGCATTTT
11	TRBV6-5	NA	TRBJ1-1	NA	CASSYDREAFF	TGTGCCAGCAGTTACGATCGAGAAGCTTTCTTT
12	TRBV7-2	once	TRBJ1-2	NA	CASSGQGRGYTF	TGTGCCAGCAGCGGGCAGGGCCGGGGCTACACCTTC
15	TRBV11-2	NA	TRBJ2-7	NA	CASSSRDLGDHEQYF	TGTGCCAGCAGCTCCCGGGACCTGGGGGACCACGAGCAGTACTTC
13	TRBV18	NA	TRBJ1-6	NA	CASSPPFDSPLHF	TGTGCCAGCTCACCGCCGTTTGATTCACCCCTCCACTTT
14	TRBV4-3	NA	TRBJ2-7	TRBD1	CASSHQTGGYEQYF	TGCGCCAGCAGCCACCAAACAGGGGGCTACGAGCAGTACTTC
15	TRBV7-2	NA	TRBJ2-1	TRBD2	CASSPTSGRYNEQFF	TGTGCCAGCAGCCCTACCAGCGGGAGATACAATGAGCAGTTCTTC
13	TRBV28	NA	TRBJ1-2	NA	CASSLGGGDGYTF	TGTGCCAGCAGTTTAGGCGGAGGGGATGGCTACACCTTC
16	TRBV29-1	NA	TRBJ1-2	NA	CSVDKQGLGGGYGYTF	TGCAGCGTTGATAAGCAGGGATTAGGGGGAGGCTATGGCTACACCTTC
18	TRBV19	NA	TRBJ2-3	TRBD1	CASSRSRDRVSHGDTQYF	TGTGCCAGTAGTAGGTCCCGGGACAGGGTCTCCCATGGGGATACGCAGTATTTT
14	TRBV6-1	NA	TRBJ1-1	NA	CASSEGGSRVEAFF	TGTGCCAGCAGTGAGGGGGGAAGTAGGGTTGAAGCTTTCTTT
14	TRBV18	NA	TRBJ1-2	TRBD1	CASSPGTGSEGYTF	TGTGCCAGCTCACCCGGGACAGGGTCTGAAGGCTACACCTTC
15	TRBV6-5	NA	TRBJ1-1	NA	CASSYSQGMNTEAFF	TGTGCCAGCAGTTATAGCCAGGGGATGAACACTGAAGCTTTCTTT
15	TRBV6-5	NA	TRBJ2-7	TRBD1	CASSYPGTGAGEQYF	TGTGCCAGCAGTTACCCGGGGACAGGGGCCGGGGAGCAGTACTTC
18	TRBV21-1	NA	TRBJ1-5	NA	CASSKGGPQGGSAQPQHF	TGTGCCAGCAGCAAAGGGGGCCCCCAAGGCGGGTCGGCTCAGCCCCAGCATTTT
15	TRBV2	NA	TRBJ2-1	NA	CASSEAVRDYNEQFF	TGTGCCAGCAGTGAAGCGGTTAGGGACTACAATGAGCAGTTCTTC
14	TRBV7-8	NA	TRBJ1-5	NA	CASSLDRMGQPQHF	TGTGCCAGCAGCTTAGACAGGATGGGCCAGCCCCAGCATTTT
12	TRBV10-3	NA	TRBJ1-1	NA	CAISEIWAEAFF	TGTGCCATCAGTGAAATCTGGGCTGAAGCTTTCTTT
16	TRBV27	NA	TRBJ2-3	TRBD2	CASSFLGLADTDTQYF	TGTGCCAGCAGTTTCTTAGGACTAGCGGACACAGATACGCAGTATTTT
14	TRBV9	NA	TRBJ1-1	NA	CASSATWGSTEAFF	TGTGCCAGCAGCGCGACGTGGGGGTCCACTGAAGCTTTCTTT
13	TRBV18	once	TRBJ2-5	NA	CASSPDFQETQYF	TGTGCCAGCTCACCAGACTTCCAAGAGACCCAGTACTTC
11	TRBV6-5	NA	TRBJ2-5	NA	CASRFQETQYF	TGTGCCAGCAGATTCCAAGAGACCCAGTACTTC
11	TRBV24-1	NA	TRBJ2-5	NA	CATSDDQTQYF	TGTGCCACCAGTGATGATCAGACCCAGTACTTC
18	TRBV6-6	NA	TRBJ1-3	NA	CASSLITGPPKAGNTIYF	TGTGCCAGCAGTCTTATTACAGGTCCTCCAAAGGCTGGAAACACCATATATTTT
18	TRBV11-2	NA	TRBJ2-1	TRBD2	CASSPAGVKGTYGNEQFF	TGTGCCAGCAGCCCGGCGGGGGTAAAGGGGACTTACGGGAATGAGCAGTTCTTC
13	TRBV6-2/TRBV6-3	NA	TRBJ1-1	NA	CASSYKGSTEAFF	TGTGCCAGCAGTTACAAGGGAAGCACTGAAGCTTTCTTT
14	TRBV5-6	few	TRBJ1-5	TRBD1	CASSEGQGALTQHF	TGTGCCAGCAGCGAGGGACAGGGGGCTTTAACCCAGCATTTT
13	TRBV11-3	NA	TRBJ1-1	NA	CASSLGGGQEAFF	TGTGCCAGCAGCTTAGGGGGAGGGCAAGAAGCTTTCTTT
15	TRBV18	NA	TRBJ1-5	TRBD1	CASSPTGGAGQPQHF	TGTGCCAGCTCACCCACAGGGGGCGCCGGTCAGCCCCAGCATTTT
15	TRBV19	NA	TRBJ2-2	TRBD1	CATRIGQGDTGELFF	TGTGCCACCCGCATAGGACAGGGGGACACCGGGGAGCTGTTTTTT
15	TRBV19	NA	TRBJ1-2	NA	CASHSRDSVNYGYTF	TGTGCCAGTCATTCGCGGGACTCCGTTAACTATGGCTACACCTTC
17	TRBV7-9	NA	TRBJ1-1	NA	CASLGRDLTFMNTEAFF	TGTGCCAGCCTTGGGAGGGACCTAACTTTTATGAACACTGAAGCTTTCTTT
13	TRBV10-3	NA	TRBJ1-1	TRBD1	CATQGQGGTEAFF	TGTGCCACCCAAGGACAGGGGGGCACTGAAGCTTTCTTT
14	TRBV2	NA	TRBJ1-1	TRBD1	CASSFTGGSTEAFF	TGTGCCAGCAGTTTTACAGGGGGAAGCACTGAAGCTTTCTTT
16	TRBV19	NA	TRBJ1-2	NA	CASSAYSVGGHYGYTF	TGTGCCAGTAGTGCCTACTCGGTCGGGGGCCACTATGGCTACACCTTC
15	TRBV7-2	NA	TRBJ2-7	NA	CASSPPGGVTYEQYF	TGTGCCAGCAGCCCGCCGGGCGGGGTAACCTACGAGCAGTACTTC
17	TRBV29-1	NA	TRBJ2-6	NA	CSAHTPWGLSGANVLTF	TGCAGCGCCCACACCCCCTGGGGACTCTCTGGGGCCAACGTCCTGACTTTC
14	TRBV3-1/TRBV3-2	NA	TRBJ1-2	NA	CASSQPQEVGGYTF	TGTGCCAGCAGCCAGCCCCAGGAGGTGGGTGGCTACACCTTC
17	TRBV4-1	NA	TRBJ1-1	TRBD1	CASSQPIDRGPNTEAFF	TGCGCCAGCAGCCAACCCATTGACAGGGGGCCCAACACTGAAGCTTTCTTT
14	TRBV4-3	NA	TRBJ1-1	NA	CASSQAREVPEAFF	TGCGCCAGCAGCCAAGCGAGGGAGGTTCCTGAAGCTTTCTTT